These 30 T cell receptor beta chains originate from one sample sequenced in a study of blood T cell repertoires in COVID-19. Sequenced by immunoSEQ multiplex PCR; TCRdb stores in-frame clones only, minus some. Found here are some 50,000 clones, about 88% of them singletons; the top ten hold roughly 3%. The sample taken for sequencing was PBMCs or T cells enriched from blood (not recorded which). The receptors were sampled from a woman aged 50 to 65 who had recovered from COVID-19.

The chain employs TRBV5-1 and TRBJ2-7; 9 nucleotides align to TRBD2. V lost 4 bases, J lost 0 bases, and 2 bases stayed unmatched. From germline, CDR1 is SGHRS and CDR2 YFSETQ. The length of the CDR3 is 14 residues. Here the CDR3 DNA reads TGCGCCAGCAGCATTAGCGGGAGCTCCTACGAGCAGTACTTC. Translated: CASSISGSSYEQYF.

The chain links TRBV10-3 to TRBJ1-5, with TRBD1 matching 7 bases. V trimming: 10 bases; J trimming: 0 bases; junction bases outside the gene matches: 6. This CDR3 is built from 14 residues. CDR1 and CDR2 from the germline V gene are ENHRY and SYGVKD. CDR3 DNA: TGTGCCACCCAGACAGGGCTTAGCAATCAGCCCCAGCATTTT. Residues: CATQTGLSNQPQHF.

The V and J genes are TRBV10-1 and TRBJ2-5; D remains unclear. V was trimmed by 0 bases and J by 5 bases, leaving 13 bases between them. Germline CDR1 and CDR2: WNHNN and SYGVQD (reference sequence). There are 15 residues in the CDR3. The CDR3 bases are TGCGCCAGCAGTGAGTCGACCGGCGGATGGGAGACCCAGTACTTC. Translating gives CASSESTGGWETQYF.

The chain combines TRBV30 with TRBJ2-7; D not resolved. The V gene lost 0 bases and the J gene lost 2 bases, with 8 bases spanning the gap. Germline assignment: CDR1 GTSNPN and CDR2 SVGIG (reference sequence). CDR3 size: 13 residues. CDR3 coding DNA: TGTGCCTGGAGTGTCGGTGTAACCTACGAGCAGTACTTC. It translates to CAWSVGVTYEQYF.

The chain has TRBV20-1 and TRBJ1-4; TRBD1 aligns across 7 bases. The CDR3 covers 14 residues. CDR1 and CDR2 from the germline V gene are DFQATT and SNEGSKA (reference sequence). V gave up 3 bases and J gave up 3 bases; unmatched junction bases: 4. CDR3 DNA sequence: TGCAGTGCTAGTGACAGGGATTCTAATGAAAAACTGTTTTTT. Translated: CSASDRDSNEKLFF.

The rearrangement links TRBV6-2 or TRBV6-3 to TRBJ1-1; D possibly corresponds to TRBD1 (6 bases). CDR1 MNHEY and CDR2 SVGEGT come from the germline V gene. The CDR3 totals 19 residues. V was clipped by 0 bases and J by 0 bases, with 20 bases between them. Here the CDR3 DNA reads TGTGCCAGCAGTTACTCGTCGGGCGGGGGGCAGAGGGTGAACACTGAAGCTTTCTTT. This encodes CASSYSSGGGQRVNTEAFF.

This clone was observed once. V gene TRBV5-1 combines with J gene TRBJ2-1; D uncertain. V lost 5 bases, J lost 3 bases, and 12 bases lay in between. The germline V gene has CDR1 SGHRS and CDR2 YFSETQ. The CDR3 is made up of 14 amino acids. CDR3 in amino acids: CASSRLPDYNEQFF. For the CDR3, the DNA is TGCGCCAGCAGTCGGTTACCCGACTACAATGAGCAGTTCTTC.

The chain is built from TRBV5-1 and TRBJ2-5; D remains ambiguous. The CDR3 consists of 14 residues. The V gene's germline CDR1 is SGHRS and CDR2 YFSETQ. Trimming cost V 0 bases and J 3 bases, with 9 bases left between them. CDR3 amino acids: CASSLGPSEETQYF. Written as DNA, the CDR3 is TGCGCCAGCAGCTTGGGACCCAGCGAAGAGACCCAGTACTTC.

CDR3 region: CASSPIKGESFSNQPQHF. CDR3 in DNA: TGTGCCAGTAGCCCCATTAAGGGGGAAAGTTTTAGCAATCAGCCCCAGCATTTT. The chain joins TRBV19 to TRBJ1-5, with D possibly being TRBD1 (6 bases). The germline V gene encodes CDR1 LNHDA and CDR2 SQIVND (reference sequence). The CDR3 length is 18 residues. Trimming cost V 6 bases and J 0 bases, with 21 bases left between them.

The chain carries TRBV28 and TRBJ2-3; 11 nucleotides align to TRBD2. The length of the CDR3 is 16 residues. CDR1 and CDR2 from the germline V gene are MDHEN and SYDVKM. The ends lost 8 bases at V and 2 bases at J; junction bases unmatched: 9. CDR3 loop: CASAYGTSGFTDTQYF. The CDR3 DNA reads as TGTGCCAGCGCTTATGGGACTAGCGGATTCACAGATACGCAGTATTTT.

The chain uses TRBV7-2 and TRBJ2-1; 10 bases match TRBD2. The length of the CDR3 is 15 residues. V dropped 5 bases and J dropped 7; count of bases not matched to a gene: 8. Germline V gene data show CDR1 as SGHTA and CDR2 as FQGNSA. The CDR3, as DNA: TGTGCCAGCAGCCTGTGGCTAGCGGGAGAAAATGAGCAGTTCTTC. Encoded protein: CASSLWLAGENEQFF.

V usage is TRBV28 and J usage is TRBJ1-1, with TRBD1 matching over 8 bases. The germline CDR1 and CDR2 sequences are MDHEN and SYDVKM. The CDR3 runs to 14 residues. V shed 6 bases and J 6 bases; nucleotides not matched to a gene: 9. CDR3 nucleotides: TGTGCCAGCAGCTATCCAGGGGGCCAAGCTGAAGCTTTCTTT. Protein sequence: CASSYPGGQAEAFF.

In regard to this clone: A read error may account for a junction end that differs from germline. CDR3 nucleotides: TGTGCCAACAGCTGGGCTAACACTGAAGCTTTCTTT. Translation: CANSWANTEAFF. The chain has TRBV3-1 (or the pseudogene TRBV3-2) and TRBJ1-1; D call uncertain. CDR3 size: 12 residues. Germline loops: CDR1 LGHDT, CDR2 YNNKEL (reference sequence).

The chain employs TRBV23-1 and TRBJ1-1; D not certain. TRBV23-1 carries the ORF label, with uncertain function. The CDR3 consists of 13 residues. V was cut by 8 bases and J by 2 bases, with 12 bases left in between. CDR3 sequence: CASLADENTEAFF. CDR3 nucleotide sequence: TGCGCCAGCTTGGCAGATGAAAACACTGAAGCTTTCTTT.

This clone was counted a single time. J is TRBJ1-1 and V is TRBV18; D gene unclear. The germline V gene encodes CDR1 KGHSH and CDR2 LQKENI. The germline V and J ends were trimmed by 0 bases and 7 bases, with 12 bases remaining between them. There are 14 residues in the CDR3. CDR3: CASSPPNLFGEAFF. In nucleotides, the CDR3 is TGTGCCAGCTCACCACCGAACTTGTTTGGTGAAGCTTTCTTT.

J is TRBJ2-7 and V is TRBV6-2 or TRBV6-3, with a tentative D call TRBD1 (6 bases). V lost 2 bases and J lost 3, with 23 bases in between. The CDR3 is 18 residues long. CDR1 is MNHEY, CDR2 SVGEGT, per germline. CDR3 DNA sequence: TGTGCCAGCAGTTACAGTTGGACAGACTCCACCTCCAACTACGAGCAGTACTTC. This codes for CASSYSWTDSTSNYEQYF.

This chain links TRBV18 with TRBJ2-7; tentative D call: TRBD1 (5 bases). CDR1 and CDR2 from the germline V gene are KGHSH and LQKENI. Trimming left V 0 bases short and J 2 bases short, with 14 bases between. The CDR3 length is 16 residues. CDR3 in DNA: TGTGCCAGCTCACCACCGGGGCGGAACAGCCCCTACGAGCAGTACTTC. Protein sequence: CASSPPGRNSPYEQYF.

The rearrangement uses TRBV19 and TRBJ2-2, with 12 bases identical to TRBD1. Trimming removed 5 bases from V and 8 bases from J; junction bases left unmatched: 12. This CDR3 comprises 17 residues. CDR1 and CDR2 (germline): LNHDA, SQIVND (reference sequence). The CDR3 DNA is TGTGCCAGTAGTCCGAGGGACAGGGGGCCGGAATTGGGGGAGCTGTTTTTT. Its protein product is CASSPRDRGPELGELFF.

The chain combines TRBV12-3 or TRBV12-4 with TRBJ2-7, with 8 bases matching TRBD2. The CDR3 length is 13 residues. The V gene end was trimmed by 4 bases and the J gene end by 1 base; junction bases not matched to a gene: 0. In DNA, the CDR3 is TGTGCCAGCAGTTCTAGCGGGTCCTACGAGCAGTACTTC. This gives the protein CASSSSGSYEQYF.

V gene TRBV7-2 combines with J gene TRBJ1-1; 7 positions agree with TRBD1. The V gene's germline CDR1 is SGHTA and CDR2 FQGNSA. The CDR3 is 13 amino acids. V gave up 0 bases and J gave up 6 bases; unmatched junction bases: 1. The CDR3 region is CASSLAGTAEAFF. DNA for the CDR3: TGTGCCAGCAGCTTAGCGGGGACAGCTGAAGCTTTCTTT.

The rearrangement joins TRBV6-5 to TRBJ2-7; possibly TRBD1 for D (6 bases). CDR1 and CDR2 from the germline V gene are MNHEY and SVGAGI. The CDR3 covers 12 residues. The germline V and J ends were trimmed by 6 bases and 2 bases, with 8 bases remaining between them. The CDR3 protein is CASSRTAYEQYF. The DNA for the CDR3 is TGTGCCAGCAGCCGGACAGCCTACGAGCAGTACTTC.

V usage is TRBV2 and J usage is TRBJ2-6, with TRBD1 as a possible D gene (6 bases). Trimming removed 2 bases from V and 0 bases from J, with 11 bases in between. This CDR3 has 17 residues. Germline V lookup: CDR1 SNHLY, CDR2 FYNNEI. In DNA, the CDR3 is TGTGCCAGCAGTGAACGGGACAACCGCTCTGGGGCCAACGTCCTGACTTTC. This encodes CASSERDNRSGANVLTF.

The rearrangement links TRBV18 to TRBJ2-5, with TRBD1 identical over 9 bases. With 3 bases clipped from V and 5 bases from J, the junction kept 10 bases outside the gene matches. Germline CDR1 reads KGHSH; CDR2 reads LQKENI. There are 16 residues in the CDR3. This chain's CDR3 is CASSPNAGQGFETQYF. CDR3 coding DNA: TGTGCCAGCTCACCTAATGCGGGACAGGGTTTTGAGACCCAGTACTTC.

This clone was detected once. This chain connects TRBV5-1 to TRBJ2-3, with a possible D match to TRBD1 (6 bases). In germline, CDR1 is SGHRS, CDR2 YFSETQ. The CDR3 length is 14 residues. Trimming shortened V by 0 bases and J by 3 bases, and 8 bases separated the two germline ends. This CDR3 is CASSLAGVTDTQYF. The CDR3 nucleotides are TGCGCCAGCAGCTTGGCAGGGGTAACAGATACGCAGTATTTT.

The chain is built from TRBV30 and TRBJ1-5; possible D gene TRBD1, 6 bases. In germline, CDR1 is GTSNPN, CDR2 SVGIG (reference sequence). This CDR3 has 14 residues. The V end was cut by 2 bases, the J end by 5 bases, with 13 bases between. The CDR3 here is CAWSIGSGDQPQHF. The DNA of the CDR3 is TGTGCCTGGAGTATTGGGTCAGGGGATCAGCCCCAGCATTTT.

This clone has a handful of counts. The chain uses TRBV10-1 and TRBJ2-3, with 8 bases lining up with TRBD2. Germline V gives CDR1 WNHNN, CDR2 SYGVQD (reference sequence). CDR3 length: 18 residues. V was pared by 3 bases and J by 0 bases, with 11 bases of the junction left unmatched. The CDR3 coding sequence is TGCGCCAGCAGTGACCCAGCGGGAGCGCAATCTAGCACAGATACGCAGTATTTT. Protein product: CASSDPAGAQSSTDTQYF.

V usage is TRBV6-1 and J usage is TRBJ1-2; D remains ambiguous. This CDR3 has 15 amino acids. The germline V gene encodes CDR1 MNHNS and CDR2 SASEGT. V was cut by 2 bases and J by 3 bases, with 13 bases left in between. The CDR3 DNA reads as TGTGCCAGCAGTGAAAACGTGAGAGTTGACTATGGCTACACCTTC. This codes for CASSENVRVDYGYTF.

The chain links TRBV15 to TRBJ2-3, with 14 bases identical to TRBD2. The CDR3 length is 19 residues. Germline-derived CDR1 and CDR2 are LNHNV and YYDKDF (reference sequence). The junction had 11 bases not matched to a gene; V was cut back by 3 bases and J by 3 bases. The CDR3 DNA reads TGTGCCACCAGCAGTCCGGGACTAGCGGGGGCCCCGTGGACAGATACGCAGTATTTT. Protein sequence: CATSSPGLAGAPWTDTQYF.

The V and J genes are TRBV4-2 and TRBJ2-2; TRBD1 is a possible D gene (5 bases). Trimming removed 4 bases at V and 0 bases at J, with 9 bases between. The germline V gene has CDR1 LGHNA and CDR2 YNFKEQ. The CDR3 totals 15 residues. CDR3 sequence reads: CASSPTDSNTGELFF. For the CDR3, the DNA is TGTGCCAGCAGCCCGACAGACTCGAACACCGGGGAGCTGTTTTTT.

This chain uses TRBV21-1 with TRBJ2-1; whether TRBD2, the table's D call, matches the DNA was not checked. TRBV21-1 is an annotated pseudogene. The CDR3 is made up of 17 amino acids. CDR3 loop: CASSKALLAGYYNEQFF. CDR3 nucleotides: TGTGCCAGCAGCAAAGCCCTCCTAGCGGGGTACTACAATGAGCAGTTCTTC.